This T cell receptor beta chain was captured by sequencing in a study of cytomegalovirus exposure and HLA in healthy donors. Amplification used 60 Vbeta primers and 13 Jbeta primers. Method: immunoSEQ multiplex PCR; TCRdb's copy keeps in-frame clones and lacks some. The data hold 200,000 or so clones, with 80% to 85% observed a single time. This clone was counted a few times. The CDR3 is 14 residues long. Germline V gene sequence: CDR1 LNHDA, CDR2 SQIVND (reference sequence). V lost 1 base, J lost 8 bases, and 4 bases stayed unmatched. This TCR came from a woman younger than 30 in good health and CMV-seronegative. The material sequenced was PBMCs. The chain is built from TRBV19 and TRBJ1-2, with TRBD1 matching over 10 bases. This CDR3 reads CASSIAGQGGGYTF. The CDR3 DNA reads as TGTGCCAGTAGTATAGCCGGACAGGGGGGCGGCTACACCTTC.